Following are 8 T cell receptor beta chains from one sample sequenced in a study of shared clonotypes between healthy human individuals. The assay was immunoSEQ multiplex PCR, and TCRdb's table has in-frame clones only and misses some. The sample has 1 million to 1.3 million clones; 75% to 85% are singletons. The sequencing input was memory CD4+ T cells from PBMCs. The subset here: CD45RA-negative fraction. The receptors shown here come from a young man in good health. Some clones in this sample may be carry-over from other donors' samples.

The chain carries TRBV6-6 and TRBJ2-5, with a possible D match to TRBD1 (6 bases). V lost 2 bases to trimming and J lost 5 bases, with 18 bases between them. Germline CDR1 reads MNHNY; CDR2 reads SVGAGI (reference sequence). The CDR3 is 16 residues long. This CDR3 is CASSYARGRGGETQYF. In DNA form, the CDR3 reads TGTGCCAGCAGTTACGCCAGGGGAAGAGGAGGCGAGACCCAGTACTTC.

V gene TRBV7-6 combines with J gene TRBJ2-3, with D tentatively TRBD2 (5 bases). This CDR3 has 14 residues. V was pared by 4 bases and J by 9 bases, with 17 bases between. In germline, CDR1 is SGHVS, CDR2 FNYEAQ. CDR3 nucleotides: TGTGCCAGCAGCTCCCCTTTGGCAGCGGAGACGCAGTATTTT. It is translated as CASSSPLAAETQYF.

The CDR3 coding sequence is TGTGCCAGCAGCGACAGGCACAGCTCCTACGAGCAGTACTTC. This encodes CASSDRHSSYEQYF. This chain connects TRBV7-8 to TRBJ2-7; a weak D match, TRBD1 (6 bases). CDR3 length: 14 residues. Germline V gene lookup returns CDR1 SGHVS and CDR2 FQNEAQ. The germline V and J ends were trimmed by 5 bases and 0 bases, with 11 bases remaining between them.

The chain uses TRBV10-3 and TRBJ1-5; maybe TRBD1 (5 bases). Germline CDR1 is ENHRY and CDR2 is SYGVKD. This CDR3 comprises 13 residues. The V end lost 11 bases, the J end lost 7 bases, and 18 bases lay between the germline ends. The CDR3 nucleotides are TGTGCCTCCAGTGGGGGTCGGGGACAGCCCCAGCATTTT. It yields the protein CASSGGRGQPQHF.

The chain recombines TRBV4-2 with TRBJ2-7, with D possibly being TRBD1 or TRBD2 (5 bases each). Per germline, CDR1 LGHNA and CDR2 YNFKEQ. V dropped 1 base and J dropped 3 bases, with 10 bases sitting between them. The CDR3 loop spans 14 amino acids. CDR3 sequence (DNA): TGTGCCAGCAGCCAAGTCCGGGACGGCTACGAGCAGTACTTC. Amino acid sequence: CASSQVRDGYEQYF.

This clone was counted a few times. This CDR3 is CASSFDRGRYQPQHF. As DNA, the CDR3 is TGTGCCAGCAGCTTCGACAGGGGCAGATATCAGCCCCAGCATTTT. The chain carries TRBV2 and TRBJ1-5; 8 nucleotides align to TRBD1. This CDR3 has 15 residues. J gave up 5 bases and V 6 bases, and 9 bases lay outside the gene matches. From germline, CDR1 is SNHLY and CDR2 FYNNEI.

The chain joins TRBV2 to TRBJ2-3; D might be TRBD2 (5 bases). This CDR3 is 15 amino acids long. Germline V gene sequence: CDR1 SNHLY, CDR2 FYNNEI. The V end lost 3 bases, the J end lost 3 bases, and 13 bases lay between the germline ends. As DNA, the CDR3 is TGTGCCAGCAGTGAGAGGGCCTGGCAAACAGATACGCAGTATTTT. It specifies CASSERAWQTDTQYF.

This chain joins TRBV10-3 and TRBJ2-7, with D possibly being TRBD2 (5 bases). This CDR3 comprises 18 residues. Deletions cut 3 bases from V and 3 bases from J, with 24 bases between. CDR1 ENHRY and CDR2 SYGVKD come from the germline V gene. CDR3: CAISDPGLAAKSFYEQYF. As DNA, the CDR3 is TGTGCCATCAGTGATCCCGGGCTAGCCGCCAAATCTTTCTACGAGCAGTACTTC.